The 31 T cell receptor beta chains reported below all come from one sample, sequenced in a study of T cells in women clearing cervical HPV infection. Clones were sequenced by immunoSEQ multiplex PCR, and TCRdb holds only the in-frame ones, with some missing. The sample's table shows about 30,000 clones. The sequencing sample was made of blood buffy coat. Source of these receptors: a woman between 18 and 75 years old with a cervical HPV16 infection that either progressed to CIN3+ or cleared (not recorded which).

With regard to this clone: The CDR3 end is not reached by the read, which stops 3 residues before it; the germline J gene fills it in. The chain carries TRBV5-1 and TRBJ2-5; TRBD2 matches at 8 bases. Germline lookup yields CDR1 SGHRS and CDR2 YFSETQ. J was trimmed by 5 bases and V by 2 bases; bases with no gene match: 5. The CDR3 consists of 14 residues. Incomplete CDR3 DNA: TGCGCCAGCAGCTTTAGCGGGGCCAGGGAGACC. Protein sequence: CASSFSGARET. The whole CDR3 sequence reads CASSFSGARETQYF.

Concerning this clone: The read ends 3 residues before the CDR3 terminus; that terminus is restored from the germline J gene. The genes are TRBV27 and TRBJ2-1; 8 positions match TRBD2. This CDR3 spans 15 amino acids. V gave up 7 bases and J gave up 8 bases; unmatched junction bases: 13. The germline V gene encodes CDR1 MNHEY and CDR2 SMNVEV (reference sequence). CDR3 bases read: TGTGCCAGCACCCAAGCCCGCAGCGGGAGCGATGAG. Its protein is CASTQARSGSDE. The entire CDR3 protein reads CASTQARSGSDEQFF.

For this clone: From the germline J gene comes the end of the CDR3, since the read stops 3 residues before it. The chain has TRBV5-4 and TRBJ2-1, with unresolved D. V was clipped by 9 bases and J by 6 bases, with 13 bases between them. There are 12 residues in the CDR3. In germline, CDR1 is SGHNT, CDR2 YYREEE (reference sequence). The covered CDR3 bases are TGTGCCACCCCCCTTTCTGTCAATGAG. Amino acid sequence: CATPLSVNE. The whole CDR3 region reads CATPLSVNEQFF.

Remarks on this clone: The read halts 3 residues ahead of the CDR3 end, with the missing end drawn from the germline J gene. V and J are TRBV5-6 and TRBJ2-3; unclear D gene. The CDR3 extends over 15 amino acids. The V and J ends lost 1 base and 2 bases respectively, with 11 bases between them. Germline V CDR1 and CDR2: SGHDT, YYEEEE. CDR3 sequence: CASSLYGGDTDTQYF. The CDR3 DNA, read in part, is TGTGCCAGCAGCTTGTATGGCGGAGACACAGATACG. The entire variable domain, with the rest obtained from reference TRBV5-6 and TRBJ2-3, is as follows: DAGVTQSPTHLIKTRGQQVTLRCSPKSGHDTVSWYQQALGQGPQFIFQYYEEEERQRGNFPDRFSGHQFPNYSSELNVNALLLGDSALYLCASSLYGGDTDTQYFGPGTRLTVL.

The covered CDR3 bases are TGTGCCAGCCAGCCCGGACGGGACTTCTCCTACGAG. Translating it yields CASQPGRDFSYE. The full CDR3 sequence reads CASQPGRDFSYEQYF. The V and J genes are TRBV2 and TRBJ2-7; D possibly corresponds to TRBD2 (6 bases). The CDR3 end falls 3 residues outside the read, so it is completed with the germline J gene. The length of the CDR3 is 15 residues. Germline CDR1 and CDR2: SNHLY and FYNNEI. The V end was cut by 8 bases, the J end by 0 bases, with 17 bases between.

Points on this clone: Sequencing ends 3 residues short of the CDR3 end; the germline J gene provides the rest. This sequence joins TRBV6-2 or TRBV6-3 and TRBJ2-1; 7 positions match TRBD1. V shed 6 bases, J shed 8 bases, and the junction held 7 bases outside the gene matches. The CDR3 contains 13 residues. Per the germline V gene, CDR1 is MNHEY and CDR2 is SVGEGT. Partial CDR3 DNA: TGTGCCAGCAGACCCACAGGGGTGGATGAG. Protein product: CASRPTGVDE. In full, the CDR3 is CASRPTGVDEQFF.

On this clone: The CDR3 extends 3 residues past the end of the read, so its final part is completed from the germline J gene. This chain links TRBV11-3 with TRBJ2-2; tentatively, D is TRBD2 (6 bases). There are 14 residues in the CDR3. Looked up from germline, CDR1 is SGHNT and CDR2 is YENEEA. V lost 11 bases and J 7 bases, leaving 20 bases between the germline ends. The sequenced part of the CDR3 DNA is TGTGCCTCTCGGAGGAGGGATGCGGGCGGGGAG. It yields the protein CASRRRDAGGE. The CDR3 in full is CASRRRDAGGELFF.

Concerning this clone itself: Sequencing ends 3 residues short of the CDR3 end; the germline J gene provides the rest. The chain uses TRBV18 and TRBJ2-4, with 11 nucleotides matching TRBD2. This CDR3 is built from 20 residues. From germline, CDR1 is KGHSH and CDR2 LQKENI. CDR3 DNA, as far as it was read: TGTGCCAGCTCACTCAGATCAAATGGACTAGCGGGTCCGACTCCAAGTTTT. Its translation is CASSLRSNGLAGPTPSF. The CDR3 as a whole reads CASSLRSNGLAGPTPSFQYF. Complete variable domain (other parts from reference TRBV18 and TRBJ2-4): NAGVMQNPRHLVRRRGQEARLRCSPMKGHSHVYWYRQLPEEGLKFMVYLQKENIIDESGMPKERFSAEFPKEGPSILRIQQVVRGDSAAYFCASSLRSNGLAGPTPSFQYFGAGTRLSVL.

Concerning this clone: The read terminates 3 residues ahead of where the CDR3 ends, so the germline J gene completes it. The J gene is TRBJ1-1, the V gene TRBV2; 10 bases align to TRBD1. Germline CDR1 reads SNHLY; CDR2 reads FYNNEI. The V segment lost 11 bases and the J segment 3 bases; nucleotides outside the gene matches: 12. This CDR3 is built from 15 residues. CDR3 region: CADTSAGQGYTEAFF. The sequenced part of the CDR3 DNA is TGTGCCGATACTAGCGCGGGACAGGGGTACACTGAA.

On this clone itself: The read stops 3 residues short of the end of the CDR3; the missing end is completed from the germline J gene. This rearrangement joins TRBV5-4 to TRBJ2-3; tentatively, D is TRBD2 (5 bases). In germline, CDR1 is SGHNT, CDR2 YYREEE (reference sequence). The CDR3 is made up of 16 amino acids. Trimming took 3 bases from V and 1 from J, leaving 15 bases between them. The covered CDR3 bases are TGTGCCAGCAGCTCCAGAGACCTAGCCGGCACAGATACG. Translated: CASSSRDLAGTDT. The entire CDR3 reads CASSSRDLAGTDTQYF.

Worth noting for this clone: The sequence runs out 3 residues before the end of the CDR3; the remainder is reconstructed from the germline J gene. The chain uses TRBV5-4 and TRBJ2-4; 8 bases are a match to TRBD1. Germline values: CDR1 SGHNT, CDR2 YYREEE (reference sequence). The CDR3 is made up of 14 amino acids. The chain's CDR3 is CASSFTGGQEAQYF. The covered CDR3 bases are TGTGCCAGCAGCTTTACAGGGGGACAAGAGGCT.

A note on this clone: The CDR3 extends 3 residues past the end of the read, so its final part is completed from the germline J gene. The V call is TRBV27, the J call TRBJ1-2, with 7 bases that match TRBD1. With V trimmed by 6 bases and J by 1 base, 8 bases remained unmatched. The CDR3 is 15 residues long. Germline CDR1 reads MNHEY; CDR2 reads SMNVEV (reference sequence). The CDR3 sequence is CASSPGTEDNYGYTF. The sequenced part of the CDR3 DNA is TGTGCCAGCAGCCCCGGGACAGAGGATAACTATGGC.

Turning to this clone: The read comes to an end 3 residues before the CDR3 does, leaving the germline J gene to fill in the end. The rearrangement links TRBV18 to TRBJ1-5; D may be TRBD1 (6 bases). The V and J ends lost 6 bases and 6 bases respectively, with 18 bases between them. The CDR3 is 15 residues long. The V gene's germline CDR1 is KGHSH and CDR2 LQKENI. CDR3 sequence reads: CASSLRQAFGQPQHF. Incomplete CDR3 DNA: TGTGCCAGCTCTCTGAGACAGGCCTTCGGTCAGCCC.

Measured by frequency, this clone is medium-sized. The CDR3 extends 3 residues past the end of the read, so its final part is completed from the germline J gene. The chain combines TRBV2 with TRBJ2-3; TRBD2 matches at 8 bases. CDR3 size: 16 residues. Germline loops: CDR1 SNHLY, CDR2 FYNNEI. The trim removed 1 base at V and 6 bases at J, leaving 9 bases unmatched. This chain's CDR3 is CASSEGSGTNADTQYF. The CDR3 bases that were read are TGTGCCAGCAGTGAAGGTAGCGGGACCAATGCGGATACG.

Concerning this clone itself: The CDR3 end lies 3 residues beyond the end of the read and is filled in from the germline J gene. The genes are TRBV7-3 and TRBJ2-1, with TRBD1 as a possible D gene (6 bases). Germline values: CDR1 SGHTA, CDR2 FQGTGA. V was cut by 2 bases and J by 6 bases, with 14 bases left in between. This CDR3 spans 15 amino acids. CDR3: CASSLGPDRSNEQFF. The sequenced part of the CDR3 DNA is TGTGCCAGCAGCTTAGGTCCAGACAGGTCCAATGAG.

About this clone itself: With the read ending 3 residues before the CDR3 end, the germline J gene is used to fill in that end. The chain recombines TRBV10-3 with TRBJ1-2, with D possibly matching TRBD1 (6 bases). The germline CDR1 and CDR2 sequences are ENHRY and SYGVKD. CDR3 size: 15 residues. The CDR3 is CAIMGGDKFADTYTF. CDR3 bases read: TGTGCCATCATGGGGGGGGACAAGTTCGCAGATACC.

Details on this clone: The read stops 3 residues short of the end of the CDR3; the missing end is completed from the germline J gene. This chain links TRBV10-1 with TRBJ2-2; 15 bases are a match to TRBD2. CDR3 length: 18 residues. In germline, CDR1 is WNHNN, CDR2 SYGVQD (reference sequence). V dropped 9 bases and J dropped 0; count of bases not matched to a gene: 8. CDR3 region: CARWTSGRGGANTGELFF. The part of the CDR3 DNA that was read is TGCGCCAGATGGACTAGCGGGAGGGGAGGTGCGAACACCGGGGAG.

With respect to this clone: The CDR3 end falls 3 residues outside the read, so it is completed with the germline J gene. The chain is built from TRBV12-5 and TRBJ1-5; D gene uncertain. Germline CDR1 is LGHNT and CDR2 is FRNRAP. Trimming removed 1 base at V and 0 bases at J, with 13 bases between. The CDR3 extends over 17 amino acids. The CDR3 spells CASGLDPFGDSNQPQHF. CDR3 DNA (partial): TGTGCTAGTGGTTTGGACCCCTTCGGGGATAGCAATCAGCCC. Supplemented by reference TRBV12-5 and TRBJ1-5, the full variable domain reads DARVTQTPRHKVTEMGQEVTMRCQPILGHNTVFWYRQTMMQGLELLAYFRNRAPLDDSGMPKDRFSAEMPDATLATLKIQPSEPRDSAVYFCASGLDPFGDSNQPQHFGDGTRLSIL.

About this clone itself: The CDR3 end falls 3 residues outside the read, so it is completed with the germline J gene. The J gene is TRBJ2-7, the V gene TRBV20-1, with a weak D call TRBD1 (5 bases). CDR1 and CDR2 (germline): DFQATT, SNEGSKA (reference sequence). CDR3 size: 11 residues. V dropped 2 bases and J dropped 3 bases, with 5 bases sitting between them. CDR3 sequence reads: CSARRGYEQYF. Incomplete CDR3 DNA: TGCAGTGCTAGAAGGGGCTACGAG.

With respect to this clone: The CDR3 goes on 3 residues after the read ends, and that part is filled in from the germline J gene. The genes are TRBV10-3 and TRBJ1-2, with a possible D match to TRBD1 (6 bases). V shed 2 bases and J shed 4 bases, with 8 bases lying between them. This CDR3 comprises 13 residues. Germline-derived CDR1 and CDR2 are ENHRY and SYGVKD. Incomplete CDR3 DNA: TGTGCCATCAGTGAGGGACAGCTCTATGGC. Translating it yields CAISEGQLYG. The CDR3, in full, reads CAISEGQLYGYTF.

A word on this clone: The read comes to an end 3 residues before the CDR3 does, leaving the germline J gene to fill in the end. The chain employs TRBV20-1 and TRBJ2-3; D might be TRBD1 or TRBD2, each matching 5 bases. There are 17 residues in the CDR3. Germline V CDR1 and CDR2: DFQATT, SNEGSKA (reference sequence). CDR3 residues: CSARAQEGPRFQETQYF. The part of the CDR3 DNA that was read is TGCAGTGCTAGGGCTCAAGAGGGGCCAAGATTCCAAGAGACG.

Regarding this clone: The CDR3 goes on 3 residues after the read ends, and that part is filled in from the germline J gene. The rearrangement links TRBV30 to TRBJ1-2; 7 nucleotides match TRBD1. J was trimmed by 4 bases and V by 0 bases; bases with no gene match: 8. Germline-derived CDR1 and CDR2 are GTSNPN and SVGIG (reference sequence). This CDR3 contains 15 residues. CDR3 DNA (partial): TGTGCCTGGAGTGTACTTGTTGGGACAGCCTATGGC. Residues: CAWSVLVGTAYG. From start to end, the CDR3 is CAWSVLVGTAYGYTF.

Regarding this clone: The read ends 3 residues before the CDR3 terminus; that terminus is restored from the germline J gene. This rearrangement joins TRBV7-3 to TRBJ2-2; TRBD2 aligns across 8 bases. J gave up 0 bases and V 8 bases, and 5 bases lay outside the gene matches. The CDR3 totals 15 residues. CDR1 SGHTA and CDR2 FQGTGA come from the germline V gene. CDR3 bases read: TGTGCCAGCTCCACGGGACTAGCGAACACCGGGGAG. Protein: CASSTGLANTGE. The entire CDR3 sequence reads CASSTGLANTGELFF.

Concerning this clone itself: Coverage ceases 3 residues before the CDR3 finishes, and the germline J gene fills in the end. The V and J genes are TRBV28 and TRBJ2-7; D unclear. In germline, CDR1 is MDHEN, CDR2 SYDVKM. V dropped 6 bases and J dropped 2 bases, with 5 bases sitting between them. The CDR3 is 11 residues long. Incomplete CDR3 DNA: TGTGCCAGCAGCCAAACCTACGAG. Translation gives CASSQTYE. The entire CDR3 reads CASSQTYEQYF.

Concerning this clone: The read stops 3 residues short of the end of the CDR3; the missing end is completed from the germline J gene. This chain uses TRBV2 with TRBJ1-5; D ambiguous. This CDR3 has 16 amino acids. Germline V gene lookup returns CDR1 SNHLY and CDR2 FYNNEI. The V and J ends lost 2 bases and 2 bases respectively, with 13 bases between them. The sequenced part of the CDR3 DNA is TGTGCCAGCAGTGAACGCTTCTACGGGGGCAATCAGCCC. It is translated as CASSERFYGGNQP. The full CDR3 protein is CASSERFYGGNQPQHF.

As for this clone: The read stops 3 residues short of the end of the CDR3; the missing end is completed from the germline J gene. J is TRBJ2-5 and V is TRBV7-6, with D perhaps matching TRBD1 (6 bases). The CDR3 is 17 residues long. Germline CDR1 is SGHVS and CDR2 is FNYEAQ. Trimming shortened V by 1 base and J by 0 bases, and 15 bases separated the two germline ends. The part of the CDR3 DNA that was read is TGTGCCAGCAGCTTAGGAGATTACAGGGAGTACCAAGAGACC. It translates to CASSLGDYREYQET. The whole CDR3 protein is CASSLGDYREYQETQYF.

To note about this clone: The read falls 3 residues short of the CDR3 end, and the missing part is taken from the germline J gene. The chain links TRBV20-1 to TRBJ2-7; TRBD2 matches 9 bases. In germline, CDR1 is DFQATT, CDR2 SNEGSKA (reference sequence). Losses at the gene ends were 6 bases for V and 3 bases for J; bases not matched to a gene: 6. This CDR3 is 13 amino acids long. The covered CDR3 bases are TGCAGTGCCGGACTAGCGAGCGGCTACGAG. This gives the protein CSAGLASGYE. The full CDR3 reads CSAGLASGYEQYF.

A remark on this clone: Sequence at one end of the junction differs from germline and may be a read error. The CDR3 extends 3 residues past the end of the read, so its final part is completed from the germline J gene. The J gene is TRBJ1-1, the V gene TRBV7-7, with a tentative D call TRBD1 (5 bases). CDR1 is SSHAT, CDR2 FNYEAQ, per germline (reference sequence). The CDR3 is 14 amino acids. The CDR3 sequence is CASSPGGANTEAFF. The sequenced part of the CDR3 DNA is TGTGCTAGCAGCCCCGGTGGGGCAAACACTGAA.

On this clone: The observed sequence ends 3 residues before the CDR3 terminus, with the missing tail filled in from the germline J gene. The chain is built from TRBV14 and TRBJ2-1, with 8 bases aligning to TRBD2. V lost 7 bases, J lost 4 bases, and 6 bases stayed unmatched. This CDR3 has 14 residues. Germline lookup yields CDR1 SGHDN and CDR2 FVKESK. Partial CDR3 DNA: TGTGCCAGCATGGAAGCGGGAGCATACAATGAG. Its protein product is CASMEAGAYNE. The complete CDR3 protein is CASMEAGAYNEQFF.

The CDR3 bases that were read are TGCGCCAGCAGCTTGGGGGACAGGGCTGGCGGC. Translating it yields CASSLGDRAGG. The whole CDR3 protein is CASSLGDRAGGYTF. The chain recombines TRBV5-1 with TRBJ1-2; 9 bases line up with TRBD1. The CDR3 goes on 3 residues after the read ends, and that part is filled in from the germline J gene. Germline CDR1 and CDR2: SGHRS and YFSETQ. This CDR3 has 14 residues.

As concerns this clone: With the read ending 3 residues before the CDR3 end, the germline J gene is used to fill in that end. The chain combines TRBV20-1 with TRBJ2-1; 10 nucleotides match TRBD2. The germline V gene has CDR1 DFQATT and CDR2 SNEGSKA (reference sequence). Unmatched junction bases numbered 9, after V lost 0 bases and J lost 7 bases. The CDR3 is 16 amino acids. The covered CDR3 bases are TGCAGTGCTAGAGATTACCTAGCGGGAGTTTGGAATGAG. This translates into CSARDYLAGVWNE. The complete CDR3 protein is CSARDYLAGVWNEQFF.